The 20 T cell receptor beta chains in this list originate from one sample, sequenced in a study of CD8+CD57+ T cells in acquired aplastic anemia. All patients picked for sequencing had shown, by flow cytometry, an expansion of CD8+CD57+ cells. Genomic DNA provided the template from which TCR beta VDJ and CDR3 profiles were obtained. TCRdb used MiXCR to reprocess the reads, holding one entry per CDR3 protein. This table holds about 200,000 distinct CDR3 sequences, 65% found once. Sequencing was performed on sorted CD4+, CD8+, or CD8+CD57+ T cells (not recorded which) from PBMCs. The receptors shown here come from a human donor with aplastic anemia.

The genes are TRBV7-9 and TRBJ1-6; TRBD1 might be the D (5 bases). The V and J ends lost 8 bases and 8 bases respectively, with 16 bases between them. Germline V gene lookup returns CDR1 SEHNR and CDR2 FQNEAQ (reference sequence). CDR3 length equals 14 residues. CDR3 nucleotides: TGTGCCAGCCGGGGTGGGACCGGTGATTCACCCCTCCACTTT. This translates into CASRGGTGDSPLHF.

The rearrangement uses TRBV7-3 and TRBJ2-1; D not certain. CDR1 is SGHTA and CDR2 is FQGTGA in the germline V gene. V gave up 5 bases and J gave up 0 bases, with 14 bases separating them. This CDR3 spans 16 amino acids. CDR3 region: CASSQGYGSSYNEQFF. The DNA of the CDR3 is TGTGCCAGCAGCCAAGGATACGGTAGCTCCTACAATGAGCAGTTCTTC.

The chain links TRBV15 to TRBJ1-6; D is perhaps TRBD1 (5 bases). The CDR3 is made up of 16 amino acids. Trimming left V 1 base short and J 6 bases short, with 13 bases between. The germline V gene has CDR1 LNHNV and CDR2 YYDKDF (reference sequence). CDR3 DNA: TGTGCCACCAGCAGAGCGTCCGGGACCGGTAATTCACCCCTCCACTTT. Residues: CATSRASGTGNSPLHF.

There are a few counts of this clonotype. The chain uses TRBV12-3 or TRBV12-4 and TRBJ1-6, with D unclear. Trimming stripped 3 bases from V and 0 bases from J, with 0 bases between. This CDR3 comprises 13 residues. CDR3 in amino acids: CASSFSYNSPLHF. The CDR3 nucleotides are TGTGCCAGCAGTTTCTCCTATAATTCACCCCTCCACTTT.

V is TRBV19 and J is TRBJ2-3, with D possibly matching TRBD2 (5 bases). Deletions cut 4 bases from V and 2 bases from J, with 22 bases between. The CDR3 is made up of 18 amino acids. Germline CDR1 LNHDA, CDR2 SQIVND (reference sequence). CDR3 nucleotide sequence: TGTGCCAGTAGTACACTACCTCCATACCCGGGATTCACAGATACGCAGTATTTT. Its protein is CASSTLPPYPGFTDTQYF.

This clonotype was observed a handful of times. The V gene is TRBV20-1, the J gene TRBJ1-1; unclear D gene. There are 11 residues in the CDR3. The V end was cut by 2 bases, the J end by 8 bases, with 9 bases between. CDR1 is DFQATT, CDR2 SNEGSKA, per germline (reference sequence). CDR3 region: CSARNPKEAFF. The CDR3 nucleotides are TGCAGTGCTAGAAATCCCAAGGAAGCTTTCTTT.

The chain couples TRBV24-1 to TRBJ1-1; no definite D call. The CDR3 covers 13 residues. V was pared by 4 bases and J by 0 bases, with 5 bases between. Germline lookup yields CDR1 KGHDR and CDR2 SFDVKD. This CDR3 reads CATSDSVNTEAFF. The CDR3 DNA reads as TGTGCCACCAGTGACTCAGTGAACACTGAAGCTTTCTTT.

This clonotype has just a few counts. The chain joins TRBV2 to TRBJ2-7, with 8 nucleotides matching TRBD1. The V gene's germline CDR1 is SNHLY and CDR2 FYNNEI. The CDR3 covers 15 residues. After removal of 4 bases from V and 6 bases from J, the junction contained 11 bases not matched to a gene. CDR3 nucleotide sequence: TGTGCCAGCAGTGTATCGACAGGGGTACTTGGCGAGCAGTACTTC. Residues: CASSVSTGVLGEQYF.

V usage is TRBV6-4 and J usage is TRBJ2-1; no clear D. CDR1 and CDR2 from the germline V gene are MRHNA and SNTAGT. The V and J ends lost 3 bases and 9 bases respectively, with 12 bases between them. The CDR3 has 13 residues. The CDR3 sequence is CASSESGRGEQFF. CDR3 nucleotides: TGTGCCAGCAGTGAGTCCGGTCGTGGTGAGCAGTTCTTC.

The CDR3 sequence is CASSVSGQGADNSPLHF. The CDR3 coding sequence is TGTGCCAGCAGCGTTTCCGGCCAGGGGGCCGATAATTCACCCCTCCACTTT. The chain joins TRBV9 to TRBJ1-6; 8 positions agree with TRBD1. The CDR3 is made up of 17 amino acids. Germline CDR1 is SGDLS and CDR2 is YYNGEE. With 2 bases clipped from V and 5 bases from J, the junction kept 9 bases outside the gene matches.

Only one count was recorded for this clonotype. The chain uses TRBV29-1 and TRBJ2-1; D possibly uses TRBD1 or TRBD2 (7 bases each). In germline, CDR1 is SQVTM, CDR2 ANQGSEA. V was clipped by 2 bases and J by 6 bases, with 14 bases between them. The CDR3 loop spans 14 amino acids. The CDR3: CSVEPQGRVNEQFF. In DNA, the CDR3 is TGCAGCGTTGAACCACAGGGGAGGGTCAATGAGCAGTTCTTC.

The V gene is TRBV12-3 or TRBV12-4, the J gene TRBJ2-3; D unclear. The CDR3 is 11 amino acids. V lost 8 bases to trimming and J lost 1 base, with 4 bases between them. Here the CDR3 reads CASGRTDTQYF. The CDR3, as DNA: TGTGCCAGCGGTCGCACAGATACGCAGTATTTT.

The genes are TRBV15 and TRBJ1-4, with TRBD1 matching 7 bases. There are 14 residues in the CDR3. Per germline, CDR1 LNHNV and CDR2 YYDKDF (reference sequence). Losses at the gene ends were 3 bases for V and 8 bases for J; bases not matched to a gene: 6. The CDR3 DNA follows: TGTGCCACCAGCAGGACAGGGCTTGGGGAAAAACTGTTTTTT. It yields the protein CATSRTGLGEKLFF.

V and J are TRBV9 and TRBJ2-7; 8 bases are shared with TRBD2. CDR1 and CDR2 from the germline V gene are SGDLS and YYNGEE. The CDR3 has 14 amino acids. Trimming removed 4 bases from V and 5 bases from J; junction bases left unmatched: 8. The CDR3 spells CASSPPGLGNEQYF. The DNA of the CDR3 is TGTGCCAGCAGCCCTCCGGGACTAGGTAACGAGCAGTACTTC. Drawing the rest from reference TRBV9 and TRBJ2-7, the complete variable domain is DSGVTQTPKHLITATGQRVTLRCSPRSGDLSVYWYQQSLDQGLQFLIQYYNGEERAKGNILERFSAQQFPDLHSELNLSSLELGDSALYFCASSPPGLGNEQYFGPGTRLTVT.

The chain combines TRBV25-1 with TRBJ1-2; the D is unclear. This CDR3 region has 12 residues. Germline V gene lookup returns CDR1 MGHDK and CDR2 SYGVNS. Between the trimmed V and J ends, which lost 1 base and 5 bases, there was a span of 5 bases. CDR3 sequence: CASSELGYGYTF. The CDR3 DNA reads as TGTGCCAGCAGTGAATTAGGGTATGGCTACACCTTC.

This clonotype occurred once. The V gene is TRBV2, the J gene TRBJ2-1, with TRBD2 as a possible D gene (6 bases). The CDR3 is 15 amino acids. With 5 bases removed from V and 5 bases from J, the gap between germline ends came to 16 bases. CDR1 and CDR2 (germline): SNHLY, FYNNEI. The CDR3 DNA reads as TGTGCCAGCAGTTTAGCGGCAAGCCGGCACAATGAGCAGTTCTTC. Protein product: CASSLAASRHNEQFF.

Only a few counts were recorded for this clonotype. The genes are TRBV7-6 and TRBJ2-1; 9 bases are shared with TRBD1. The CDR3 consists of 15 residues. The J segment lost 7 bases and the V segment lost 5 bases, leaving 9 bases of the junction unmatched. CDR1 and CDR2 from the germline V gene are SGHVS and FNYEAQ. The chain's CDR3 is CASSIRDREGNEQFF. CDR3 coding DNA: TGTGCCAGCAGCATCCGGGACAGGGAGGGTAATGAGCAGTTCTTC. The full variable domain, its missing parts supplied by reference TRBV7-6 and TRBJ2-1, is GAGVSQSPRYKVTKRGQDVALRCDPISGHVSLYWYRQALGQGPEFLTYFNYEAQQDKSGLPNDRFSAERPEGSISTLTIQRTEQRDSAMYRCASSIRDREGNEQFFGPGTRLTVL.

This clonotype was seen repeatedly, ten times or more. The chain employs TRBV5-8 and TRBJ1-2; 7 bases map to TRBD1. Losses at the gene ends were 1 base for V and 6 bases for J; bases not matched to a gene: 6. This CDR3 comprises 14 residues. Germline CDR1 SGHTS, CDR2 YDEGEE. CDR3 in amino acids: CASSLRGGADGYTF. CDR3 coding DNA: TGTGCCAGCAGCTTGCGAGGGGGCGCGGATGGCTACACCTTC.

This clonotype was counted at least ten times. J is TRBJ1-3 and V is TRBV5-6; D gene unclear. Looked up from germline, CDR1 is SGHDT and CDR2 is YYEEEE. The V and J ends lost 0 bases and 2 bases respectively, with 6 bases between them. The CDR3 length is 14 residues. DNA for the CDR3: TGTGCCAGCAGCTTGGGCAGTACTGGAAACACCATATATTTT. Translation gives CASSLGSTGNTIYF.

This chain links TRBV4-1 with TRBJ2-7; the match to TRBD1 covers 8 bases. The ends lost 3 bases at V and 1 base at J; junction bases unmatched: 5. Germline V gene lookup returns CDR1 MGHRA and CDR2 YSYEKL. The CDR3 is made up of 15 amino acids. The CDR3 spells CASSHKTGDSYEQYF. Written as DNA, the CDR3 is TGCGCCAGCAGCCACAAGACAGGGGATTCCTACGAGCAGTACTTC.